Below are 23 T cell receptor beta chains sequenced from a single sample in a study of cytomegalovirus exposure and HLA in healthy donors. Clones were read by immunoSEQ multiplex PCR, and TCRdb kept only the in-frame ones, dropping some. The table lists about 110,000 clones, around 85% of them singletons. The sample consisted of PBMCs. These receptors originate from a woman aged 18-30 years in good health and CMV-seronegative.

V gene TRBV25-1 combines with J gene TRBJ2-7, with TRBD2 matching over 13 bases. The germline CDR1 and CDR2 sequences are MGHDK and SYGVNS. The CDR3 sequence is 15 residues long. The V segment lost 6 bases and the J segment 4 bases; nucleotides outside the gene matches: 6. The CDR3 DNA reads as TGTGCCAGCAGCCGAACTAGCGGGGGGGCTTACGAGCAGTACTTC. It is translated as CASSRTSGGAYEQYF.

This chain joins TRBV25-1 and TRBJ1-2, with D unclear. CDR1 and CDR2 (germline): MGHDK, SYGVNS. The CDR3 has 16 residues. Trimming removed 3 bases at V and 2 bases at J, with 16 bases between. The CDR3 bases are TGTGCCAGCAGTGACCGTGGAAAGGAGTCCAACTATGGCTACACCTTC. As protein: CASSDRGKESNYGYTF.

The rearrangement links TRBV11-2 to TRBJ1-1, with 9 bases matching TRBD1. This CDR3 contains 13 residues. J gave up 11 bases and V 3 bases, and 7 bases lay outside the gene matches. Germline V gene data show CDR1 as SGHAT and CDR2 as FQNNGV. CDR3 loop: CASSFGTGSQAFF. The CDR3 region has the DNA TGTGCCAGCAGCTTTGGGACAGGGTCGCAGGCTTTCTTT.

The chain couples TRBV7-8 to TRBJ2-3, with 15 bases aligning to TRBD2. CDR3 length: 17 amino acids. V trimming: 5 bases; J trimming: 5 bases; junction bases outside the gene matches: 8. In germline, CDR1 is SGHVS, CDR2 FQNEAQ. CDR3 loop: CASSERGTSGGLDTQYF. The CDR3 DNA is TGTGCCAGCAGCGAAAGAGGGACTAGCGGGGGGTTAGATACGCAGTATTTT.

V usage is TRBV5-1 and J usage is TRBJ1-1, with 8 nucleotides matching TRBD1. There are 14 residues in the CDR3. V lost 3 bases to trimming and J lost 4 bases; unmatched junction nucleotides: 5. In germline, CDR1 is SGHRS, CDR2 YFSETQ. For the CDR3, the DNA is TGCGCCAGCAGCTCATACAGGGGGATCACTGAAGCTTTCTTT. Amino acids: CASSSYRGITEAFF.

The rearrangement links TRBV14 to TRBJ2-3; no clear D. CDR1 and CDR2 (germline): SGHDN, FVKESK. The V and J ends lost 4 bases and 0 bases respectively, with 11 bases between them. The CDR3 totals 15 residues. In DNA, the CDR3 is TGTGCCAGCAGCCGACTCTCCTCTAGCACAGATACGCAGTATTTT. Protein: CASSRLSSSTDTQYF. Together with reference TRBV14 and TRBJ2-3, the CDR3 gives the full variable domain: EAGVTQFPSHSVIEKGQTVTLRCDPISGHDNLYWYRRVMGKEIKFLLHFVKESKQDESGMPNNRFLAERTGGTYSTLKVQPAELEDSGVYFCASSRLSSSTDTQYFGPGTRLTVL.

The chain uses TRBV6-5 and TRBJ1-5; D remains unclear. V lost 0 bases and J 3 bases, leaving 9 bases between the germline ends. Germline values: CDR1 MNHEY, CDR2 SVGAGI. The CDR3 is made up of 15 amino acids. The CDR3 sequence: CASSYSGGFNQPQHF. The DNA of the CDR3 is TGTGCCAGCAGTTACTCAGGAGGGTTCAATCAGCCCCAGCATTTT.

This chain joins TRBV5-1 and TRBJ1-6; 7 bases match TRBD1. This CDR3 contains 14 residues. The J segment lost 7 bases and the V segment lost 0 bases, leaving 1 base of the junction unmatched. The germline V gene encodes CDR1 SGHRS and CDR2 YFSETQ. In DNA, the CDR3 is TGCGCCAGCAGCTTGGCACAGGGGAATTCACCCCTCCACTTT. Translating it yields CASSLAQGNSPLHF.

In DNA, the CDR3 is TGTGCCAGCAGTGGGTCAGGGGGCGCGGATACGCAGTATTTT. Amino acids: CASSGSGGADTQYF. This chain links TRBV28 with TRBJ2-3; TRBD1 agrees at 8 bases. The germline CDR1 and CDR2 sequences are MDHEN and SYDVKM. The CDR3 length is 14 residues. The V gene end was trimmed by 5 bases and the J gene end by 6 bases; junction bases not matched to a gene: 7.

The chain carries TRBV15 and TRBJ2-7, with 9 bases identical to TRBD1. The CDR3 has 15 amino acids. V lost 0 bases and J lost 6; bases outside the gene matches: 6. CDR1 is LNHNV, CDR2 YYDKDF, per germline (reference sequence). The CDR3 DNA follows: TGTGCCACCAGCAGAGATGCGGGACAGGGTCGCGAGCAGTACTTC. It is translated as CATSRDAGQGREQYF.

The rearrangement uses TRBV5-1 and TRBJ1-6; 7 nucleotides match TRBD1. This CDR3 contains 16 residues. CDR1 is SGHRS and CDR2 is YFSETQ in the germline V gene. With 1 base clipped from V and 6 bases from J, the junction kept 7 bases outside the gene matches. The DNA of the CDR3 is TGCGCCAGCAGCTTGTTAGGGGGCCCGGGTAATTCACCCCTCCACTTT. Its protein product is CASSLLGGPGNSPLHF.

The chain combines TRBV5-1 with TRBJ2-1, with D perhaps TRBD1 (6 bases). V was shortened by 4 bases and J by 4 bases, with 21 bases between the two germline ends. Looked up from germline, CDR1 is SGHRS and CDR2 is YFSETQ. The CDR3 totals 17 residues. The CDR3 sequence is CASSLTPGTPPYNEQFF. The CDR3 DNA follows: TGCGCCAGCAGCCTTACCCCCGGGACACCTCCGTACAATGAGCAGTTCTTC. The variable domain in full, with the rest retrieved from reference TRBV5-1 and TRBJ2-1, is KAGVTQTPRYLIKTRGQQVTLSCSPISGHRSVSWYQQTPGQGLQFLFEYFSETQRNKGNFPGRFSGRQFSNSRSEMNVSTLELGDSALYLCASSLTPGTPPYNEQFFGPGTRLTVL.

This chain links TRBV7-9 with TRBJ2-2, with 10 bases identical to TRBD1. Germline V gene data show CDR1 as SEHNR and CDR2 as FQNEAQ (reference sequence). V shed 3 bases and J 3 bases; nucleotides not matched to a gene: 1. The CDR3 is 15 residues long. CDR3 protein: CASSFGQGDTGELFF. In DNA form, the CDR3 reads TGTGCCAGCAGCTTTGGACAGGGGGACACCGGGGAGCTGTTTTTT.

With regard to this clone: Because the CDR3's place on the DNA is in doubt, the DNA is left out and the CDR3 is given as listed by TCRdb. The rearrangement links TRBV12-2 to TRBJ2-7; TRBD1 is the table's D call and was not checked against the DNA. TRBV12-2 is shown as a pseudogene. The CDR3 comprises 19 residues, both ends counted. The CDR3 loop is CASRLGVGTGTPFSYEQYF.

In nucleotides, the CDR3 is TGTGCCAGCAGCTTCCGCCCAGGGGAGGGCGAGCAGTACTTC. It yields the protein CASSFRPGEGEQYF. The chain combines TRBV5-8 with TRBJ2-7; D is perhaps TRBD2 (7 bases). Germline V gene sequence: CDR1 SGHTS, CDR2 YDEGEE. The CDR3 runs 14 residues. The V end was cut by 2 bases, the J end by 6 bases, with 15 bases between.

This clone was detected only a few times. This chain's CDR3 is CASSRTTGENQPQHF. Written as DNA, the CDR3 is TGCGCCAGCAGCCGGACGACAGGGGAGAATCAGCCCCAGCATTTT. This chain connects TRBV4-1 to TRBJ1-5; TRBD1 matches at 8 bases. V lost 4 bases and J lost 4; bases outside the gene matches: 6. The germline gives CDR1 MGHRA, CDR2 YSYEKL. The CDR3 is 15 amino acids.

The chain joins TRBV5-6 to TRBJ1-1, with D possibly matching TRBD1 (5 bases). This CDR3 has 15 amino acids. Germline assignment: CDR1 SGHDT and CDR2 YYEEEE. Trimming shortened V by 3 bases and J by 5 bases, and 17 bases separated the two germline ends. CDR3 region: CASSSDPAGGTEAFF. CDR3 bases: TGTGCCAGCAGCTCTGACCCCGCCGGGGGGACTGAAGCTTTCTTT.

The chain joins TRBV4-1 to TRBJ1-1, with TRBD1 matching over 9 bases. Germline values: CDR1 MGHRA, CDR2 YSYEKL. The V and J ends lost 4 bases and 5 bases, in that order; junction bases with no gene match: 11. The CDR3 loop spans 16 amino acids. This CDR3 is CASSPGQGMDVTEAFF. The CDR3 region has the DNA TGCGCCAGCAGCCCGGGACAGGGTATGGATGTGACTGAAGCTTTCTTT.

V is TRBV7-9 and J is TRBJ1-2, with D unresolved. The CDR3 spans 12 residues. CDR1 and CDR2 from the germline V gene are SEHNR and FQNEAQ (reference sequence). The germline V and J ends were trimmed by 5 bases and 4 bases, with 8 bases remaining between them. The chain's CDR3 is CASSPGAYGYTF. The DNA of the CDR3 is TGTGCCAGCAGCCCCGGAGCCTATGGCTACACCTTC.

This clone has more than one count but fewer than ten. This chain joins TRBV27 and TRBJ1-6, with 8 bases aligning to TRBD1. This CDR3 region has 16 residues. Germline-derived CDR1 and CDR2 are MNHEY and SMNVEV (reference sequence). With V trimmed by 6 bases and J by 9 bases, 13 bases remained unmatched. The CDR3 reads CASRFSSGTGFSPLHF. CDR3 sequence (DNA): TGTGCCAGCAGATTCAGCTCCGGGACAGGTTTTTCACCCCTCCACTTT.

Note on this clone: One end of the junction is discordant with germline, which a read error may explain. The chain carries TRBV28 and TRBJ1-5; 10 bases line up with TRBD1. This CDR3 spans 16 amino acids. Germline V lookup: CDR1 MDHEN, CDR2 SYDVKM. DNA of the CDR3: TGTGCCAGCAGTCTATGGACAGGGGGAAGCAATCAGCCCCAGCATTTT. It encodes CASSLWTGGSNQPQHF.

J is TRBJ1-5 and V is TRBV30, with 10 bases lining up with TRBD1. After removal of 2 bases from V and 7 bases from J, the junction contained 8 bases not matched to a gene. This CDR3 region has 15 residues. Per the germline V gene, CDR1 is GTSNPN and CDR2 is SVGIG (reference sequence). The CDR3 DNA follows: TGTGCCTGGAGTCCCCGGGACAGGGGTTACCAGCCCCAGCATTTT. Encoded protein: CAWSPRDRGYQPQHF.

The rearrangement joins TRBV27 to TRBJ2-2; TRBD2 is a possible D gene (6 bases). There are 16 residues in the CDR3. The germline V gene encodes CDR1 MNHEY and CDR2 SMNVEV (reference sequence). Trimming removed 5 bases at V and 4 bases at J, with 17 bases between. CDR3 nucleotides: TGTGCCAGCAGTCGGTTCGGGGAGGACCTCACCGGGGAGCTGTTTTTT. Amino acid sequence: CASSRFGEDLTGELFF.